This T cell receptor beta chain is from a study of shared clonotypes between healthy human individuals. Profiling relied on immunoSEQ multiplex PCR, and the TCRdb table lists in-frame clones only, not all of them. The table shows over 2 million clones, with around 93% occurring only once. On this clone itself: The antigen is unknown.

Regarding the study as a whole: It was observed that 5% to 6% of naive CD4 clonotypes were shared across a handful of donors.

Trimming stripped 8 bases from V and 7 bases from J, with 9 bases between. The CDR3 sequence is 12 residues long. CDR1 is MNHEY, CDR2 SMNVEV, per germline (reference sequence). The chain recombines TRBV27 with TRBJ1-6, with D uncertain. The sequence came from a man aged 18 to 29 in good health. Some clones in this sample may be carry-over from other donors' samples. Sequenced material: naive CD4+ T cells from PBMCs. Subset meaning: CD45RA+ positively selected. CDR3 nucleotide sequence: TGTGCCAGCCGGGTTGTGAATTCACCCCTCCACTTT. Translating it yields CASRVVNSPLHF.